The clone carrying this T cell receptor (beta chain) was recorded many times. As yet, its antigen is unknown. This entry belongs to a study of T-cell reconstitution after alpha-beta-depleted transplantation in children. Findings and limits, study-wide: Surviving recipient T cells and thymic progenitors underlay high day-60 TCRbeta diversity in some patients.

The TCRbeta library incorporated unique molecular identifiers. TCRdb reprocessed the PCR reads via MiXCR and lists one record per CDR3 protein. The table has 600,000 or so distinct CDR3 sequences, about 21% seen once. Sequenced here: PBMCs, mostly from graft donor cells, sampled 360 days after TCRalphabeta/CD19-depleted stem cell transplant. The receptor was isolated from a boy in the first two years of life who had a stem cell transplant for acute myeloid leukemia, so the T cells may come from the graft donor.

The CDR3 sequence is CASTLAGGIHEQFF. DNA for the CDR3: TGTGCCAGCACTCTAGCGGGGGGGATTCATGAGCAGTTCTTC. The gene calls are TRBV13 and TRBJ2-1; 12 bases map to TRBD2. The trim removed 7 bases at V and 8 bases at J, leaving 6 bases unmatched. There are 14 residues in the CDR3. Germline V gene data show CDR1 as PRHDT and CDR2 as FYEKMQ (reference sequence). The entire variable domain, with the rest obtained from reference TRBV13 and TRBJ2-1, is as follows: AAGVIQSPRHLIKEKRETATLKCYPIPRHDTVYWYQQGPGQDPQFLISFYEKMQSDKGSIPDRFSAQQFSDYHSELNMSSLELGDSALYFCASTLAGGIHEQFFGPGTRLTVL.